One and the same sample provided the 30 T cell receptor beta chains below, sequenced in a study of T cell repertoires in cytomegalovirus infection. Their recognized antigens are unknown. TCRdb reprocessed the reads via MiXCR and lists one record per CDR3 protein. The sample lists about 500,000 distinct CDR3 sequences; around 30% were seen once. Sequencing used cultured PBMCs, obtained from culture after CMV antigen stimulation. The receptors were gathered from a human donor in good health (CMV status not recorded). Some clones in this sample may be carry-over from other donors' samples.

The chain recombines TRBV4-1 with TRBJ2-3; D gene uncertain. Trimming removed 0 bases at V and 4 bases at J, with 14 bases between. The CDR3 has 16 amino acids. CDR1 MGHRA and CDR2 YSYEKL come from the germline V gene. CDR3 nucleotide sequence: TGCGCCAGCAGCCAAGATAATGATGGGGTAGCAGATACGCAGTATTTT. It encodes CASSQDNDGVADTQYF.

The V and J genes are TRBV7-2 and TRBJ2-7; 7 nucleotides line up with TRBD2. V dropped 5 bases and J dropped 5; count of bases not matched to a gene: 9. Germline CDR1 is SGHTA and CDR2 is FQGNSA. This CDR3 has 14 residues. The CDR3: CASSLRRTRDEQYF. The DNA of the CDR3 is TGTGCCAGCAGCCTTAGGAGGACTAGGGACGAGCAGTACTTC.

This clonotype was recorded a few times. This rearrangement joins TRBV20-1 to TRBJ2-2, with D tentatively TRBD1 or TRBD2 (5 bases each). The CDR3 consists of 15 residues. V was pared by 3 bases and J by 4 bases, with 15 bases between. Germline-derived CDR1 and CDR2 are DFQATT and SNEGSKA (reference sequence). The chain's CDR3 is CSARTPGPSTGELFF. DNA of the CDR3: TGCAGTGCTAGGACCCCGGGACCATCCACCGGGGAGCTGTTTTTT.

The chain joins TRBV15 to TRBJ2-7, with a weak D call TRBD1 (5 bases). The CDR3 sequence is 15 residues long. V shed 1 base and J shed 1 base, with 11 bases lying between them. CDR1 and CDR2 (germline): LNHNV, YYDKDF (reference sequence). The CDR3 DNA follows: TGTGCCACCAGCAGAGCAGTGACAGAGTCCTACGAGCAGTACTTC. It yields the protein CATSRAVTESYEQYF. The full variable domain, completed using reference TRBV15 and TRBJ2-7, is DAMVIQNPRYQVTQFGKPVTLSCSQTLNHNVMYWYQQKSSQAPKLLFHYYDKDFNNEADTPDNFQSRRPNTSFCFLDIRSPGLGDTAMYLCATSRAVTESYEQYFGPGTRLTVT.

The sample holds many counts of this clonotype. CDR3 region: CASSSRGRPGPQHF. In nucleotides, the CDR3 is TGTGCCAGCAGCTCCCGGGGCCGTCCGGGGCCCCAGCATTTT. V and J are TRBV7-2 and TRBJ1-5; possibly TRBD1 for D (5 bases). This CDR3 is built from 14 residues. Trimming removed 4 bases from V and 9 bases from J, with 16 bases in between. Germline-derived CDR1 and CDR2 are SGHTA and FQGNSA. The full variable domain, with the rest looked up from reference TRBV7-2 and TRBJ1-5, is GAGVSQSPSNKVTEKGKDVELRCDPISGHTALYWYRQSLGQGLEFLIYFQGNSAPDKSGLPSDRFSAERTGGSVSTLTIQRTQQEDSAVYLCASSSRGRPGPQHFGDGTRLSIL.

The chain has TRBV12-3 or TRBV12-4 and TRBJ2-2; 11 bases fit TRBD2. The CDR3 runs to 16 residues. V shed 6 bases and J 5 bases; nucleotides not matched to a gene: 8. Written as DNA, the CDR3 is TGTGCCAGCAGGAGGACTAGCGGGCTCGGTACCGGGGAGCTGTTTTTT. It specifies CASRRTSGLGTGELFF.

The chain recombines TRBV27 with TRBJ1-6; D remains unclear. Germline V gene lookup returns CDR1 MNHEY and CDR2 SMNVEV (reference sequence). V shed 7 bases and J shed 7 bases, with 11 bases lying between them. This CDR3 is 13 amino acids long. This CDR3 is CASTTTGNSPLHF. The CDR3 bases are TGTGCCAGCACCACAACGGGGAATTCACCCCTCCACTTT.

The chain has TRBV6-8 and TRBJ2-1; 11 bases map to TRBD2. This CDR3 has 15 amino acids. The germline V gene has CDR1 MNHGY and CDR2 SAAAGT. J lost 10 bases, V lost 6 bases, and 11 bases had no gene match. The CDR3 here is CASSYGTSGAGEQFF. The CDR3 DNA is TGTGCCAGCAGCTACGGGACTAGCGGAGCCGGGGAGCAGTTCTTC.

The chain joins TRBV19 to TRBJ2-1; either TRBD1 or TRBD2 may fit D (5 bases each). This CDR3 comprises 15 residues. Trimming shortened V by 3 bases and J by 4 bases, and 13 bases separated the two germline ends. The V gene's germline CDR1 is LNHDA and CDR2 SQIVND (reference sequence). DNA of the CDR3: TGTGCCAGTAGTATGGTTGGGGGTGGGTACAATGAGCAGTTCTTC. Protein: CASSMVGGGYNEQFF.

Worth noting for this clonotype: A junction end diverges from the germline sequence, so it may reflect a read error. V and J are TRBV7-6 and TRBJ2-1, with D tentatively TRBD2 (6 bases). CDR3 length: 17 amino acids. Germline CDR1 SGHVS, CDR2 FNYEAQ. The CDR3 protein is CVSSKEVGGLPYNEQFF. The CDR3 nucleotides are TGTGTCAGCAGCAAAGAAGTGGGGGGACTTCCCTACAATGAGCAGTTCTTC.

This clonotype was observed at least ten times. The CDR3 sequence is CASSLDGSIYEQYF. The DNA for the CDR3 is TGTGCCAGCAGCTTAGACGGGTCGATCTACGAGCAGTACTTC. V and J are TRBV7-2 and TRBJ2-7; D unclear. Germline lookup yields CDR1 SGHTA and CDR2 FQGNSA. The CDR3 is 14 residues long. Trimming shortened V by 1 base and J by 3 bases, and 10 bases separated the two germline ends.

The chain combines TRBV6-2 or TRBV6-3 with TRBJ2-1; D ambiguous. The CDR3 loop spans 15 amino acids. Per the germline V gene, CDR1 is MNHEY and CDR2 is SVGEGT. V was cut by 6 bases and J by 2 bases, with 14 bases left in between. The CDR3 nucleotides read TGTGCCAGCAGCCCGTGGAGCAAAGCCTACAATGAGCAGTTCTTC. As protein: CASSPWSKAYNEQFF.

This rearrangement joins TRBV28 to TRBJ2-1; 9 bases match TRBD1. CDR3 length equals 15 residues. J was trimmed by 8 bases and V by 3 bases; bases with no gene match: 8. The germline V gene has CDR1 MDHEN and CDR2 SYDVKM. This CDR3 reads CASSFSGQGRHEQFF. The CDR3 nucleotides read TGTGCCAGCAGTTTTTCGGGACAGGGACGTCATGAGCAGTTCTTC. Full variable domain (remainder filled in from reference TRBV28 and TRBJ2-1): DVKVTQSSRYLVKRTGEKVFLECVQDMDHENMFWYRQDPGLGLRLIYFSYDVKMKEKGDIPEGYSVSREKKERFSLILESASTNQTSMYLCASSFSGQGRHEQFFGPGTRLTVL.

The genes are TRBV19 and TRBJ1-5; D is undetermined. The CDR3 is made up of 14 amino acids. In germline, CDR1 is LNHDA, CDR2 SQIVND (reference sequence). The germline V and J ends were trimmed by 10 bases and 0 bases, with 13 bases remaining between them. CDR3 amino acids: CATTTPFSNQPQHF. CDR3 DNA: TGTGCCACCACGACACCGTTTAGCAATCAGCCCCAGCATTTT.

CDR3 region: CASSLGQQPSTDTQYF. The CDR3 nucleotides read TGTGCCAGCAGCTTAGGACAGCAGCCTAGCACAGATACGCAGTATTTT. J is TRBJ2-3 and V is TRBV11-2; D possibly corresponds to TRBD1 (5 bases). Per germline, CDR1 SGHAT and CDR2 FQNNGV. The CDR3 is 16 amino acids. V was cut by 1 base and J by 0 bases, with 11 bases left in between.

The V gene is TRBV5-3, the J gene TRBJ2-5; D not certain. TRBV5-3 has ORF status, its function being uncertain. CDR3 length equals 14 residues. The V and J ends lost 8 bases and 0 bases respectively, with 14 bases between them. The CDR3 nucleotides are TGTGCCAGCAGTCCACAGCCATACCAAGAGACCCAGTACTTC. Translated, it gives CASSPQPYQETQYF.

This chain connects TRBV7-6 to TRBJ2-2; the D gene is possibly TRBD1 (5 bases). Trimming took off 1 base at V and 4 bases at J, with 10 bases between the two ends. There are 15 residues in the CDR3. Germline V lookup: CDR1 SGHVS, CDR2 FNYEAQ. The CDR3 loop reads CASSLEQGFTGELFF. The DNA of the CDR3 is TGTGCCAGCAGCTTAGAGCAGGGATTCACCGGGGAGCTGTTTTTT.

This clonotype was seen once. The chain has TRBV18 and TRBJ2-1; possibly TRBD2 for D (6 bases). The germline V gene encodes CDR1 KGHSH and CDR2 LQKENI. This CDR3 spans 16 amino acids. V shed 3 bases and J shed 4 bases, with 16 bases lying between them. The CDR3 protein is CASSPLGSGDYNEQFF. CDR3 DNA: TGTGCCAGCTCACCCCTCGGTAGCGGAGATTACAATGAGCAGTTCTTC.

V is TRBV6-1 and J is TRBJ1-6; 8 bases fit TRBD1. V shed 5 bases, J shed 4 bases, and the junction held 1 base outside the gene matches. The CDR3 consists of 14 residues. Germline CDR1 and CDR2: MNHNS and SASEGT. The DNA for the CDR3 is TGTGCCAGCAGTCGGACAGGGTATAATTCACCCCTCCACTTT. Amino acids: CASSRTGYNSPLHF.

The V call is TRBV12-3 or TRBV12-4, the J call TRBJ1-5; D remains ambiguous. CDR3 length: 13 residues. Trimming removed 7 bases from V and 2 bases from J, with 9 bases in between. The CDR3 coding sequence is TGTGCCAGCACCTCGTTGGGCAATCAGCCCCAGCATTTT. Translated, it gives CASTSLGNQPQHF.

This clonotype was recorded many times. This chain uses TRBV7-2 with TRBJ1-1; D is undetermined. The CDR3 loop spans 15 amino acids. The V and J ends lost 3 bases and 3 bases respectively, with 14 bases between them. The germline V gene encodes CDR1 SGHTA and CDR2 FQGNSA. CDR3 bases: TGTGCCAGCAGCTTTGGACTGCGTTGGGACACTGAAGCTTTCTTT. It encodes CASSFGLRWDTEAFF.

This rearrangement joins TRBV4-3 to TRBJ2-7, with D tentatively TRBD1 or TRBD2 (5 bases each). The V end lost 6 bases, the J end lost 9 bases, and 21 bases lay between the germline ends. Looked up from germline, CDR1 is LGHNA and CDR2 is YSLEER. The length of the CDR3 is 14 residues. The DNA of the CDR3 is TGCGCCAGCAGGGACGGGACCCGATCATTCAGGCAGTACTTC. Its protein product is CASRDGTRSFRQYF.

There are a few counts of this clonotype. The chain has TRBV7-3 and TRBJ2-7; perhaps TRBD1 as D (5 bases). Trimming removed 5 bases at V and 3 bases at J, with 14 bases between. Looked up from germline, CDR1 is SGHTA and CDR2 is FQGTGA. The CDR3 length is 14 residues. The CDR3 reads CASSNPGINYEQYF. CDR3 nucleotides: TGTGCCAGCAGCAACCCAGGGATTAACTACGAGCAGTACTTC.

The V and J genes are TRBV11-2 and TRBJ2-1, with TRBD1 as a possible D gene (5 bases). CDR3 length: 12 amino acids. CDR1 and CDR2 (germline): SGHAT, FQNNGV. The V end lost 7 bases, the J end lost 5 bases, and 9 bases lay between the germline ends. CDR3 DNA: TGTGCCAGCACTCGACAGCACAATGAGCAGTTCTTC. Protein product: CASTRQHNEQFF.

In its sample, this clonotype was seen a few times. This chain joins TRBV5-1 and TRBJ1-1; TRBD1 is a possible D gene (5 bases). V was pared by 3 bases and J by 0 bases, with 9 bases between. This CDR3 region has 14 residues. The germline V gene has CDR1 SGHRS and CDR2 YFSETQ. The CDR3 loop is CASSSGTMNTEAFF. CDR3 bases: TGCGCCAGCAGCTCCGGGACGATGAACACTGAAGCTTTCTTT.

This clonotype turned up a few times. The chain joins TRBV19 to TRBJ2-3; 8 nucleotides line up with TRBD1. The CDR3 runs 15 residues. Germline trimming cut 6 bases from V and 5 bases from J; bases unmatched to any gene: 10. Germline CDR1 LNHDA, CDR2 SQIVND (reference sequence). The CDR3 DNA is TGTGCCAGTAGAGAAACCGGGACAGGAAGAGATACGCAGTATTTT. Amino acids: CASRETGTGRDTQYF. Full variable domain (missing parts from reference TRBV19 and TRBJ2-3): DGGITQSPKYLFRKEGQNVTLSCEQNLNHDAMYWYRQDPGQGLRLIYYSQIVNDFQKGDIAEGYSVSREKKESFPLTVTSAQKNPTAFYLCASRETGTGRDTQYFGPGTRLTVL.

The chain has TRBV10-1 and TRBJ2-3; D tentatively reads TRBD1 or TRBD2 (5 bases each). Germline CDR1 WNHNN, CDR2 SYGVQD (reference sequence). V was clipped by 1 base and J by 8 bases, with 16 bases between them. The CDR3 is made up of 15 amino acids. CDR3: CASSEWWDDRGTQYF. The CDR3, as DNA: TGCGCCAGCAGTGAGTGGTGGGACGACCGGGGTACGCAGTATTTT.

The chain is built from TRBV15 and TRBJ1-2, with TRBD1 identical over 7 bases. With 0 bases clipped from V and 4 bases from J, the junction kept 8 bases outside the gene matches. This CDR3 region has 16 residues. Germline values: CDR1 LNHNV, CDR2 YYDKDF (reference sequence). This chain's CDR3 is CATSRDKGQSIYGYTF. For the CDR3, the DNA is TGTGCCACCAGCAGAGATAAGGGACAGTCCATCTATGGCTACACCTTC.

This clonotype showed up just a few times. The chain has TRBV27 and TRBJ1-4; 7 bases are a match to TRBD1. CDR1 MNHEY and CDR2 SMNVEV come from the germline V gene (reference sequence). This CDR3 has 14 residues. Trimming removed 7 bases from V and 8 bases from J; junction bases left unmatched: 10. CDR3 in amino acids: CASTRTGLGEKLFF. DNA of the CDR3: TGTGCCAGCACCCGGACAGGCCTCGGAGAAAAACTGTTTTTT. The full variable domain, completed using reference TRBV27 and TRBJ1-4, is EAQVTQNPRYLITVTGKKLTVTCSQNMNHEYMSWYRQDPGLGLRQIYYSMNVEVTDKGDVPEGYKVSRKEKRNFPLILESPSPNQTSLYFCASTRTGLGEKLFFGSGTQLSVL.

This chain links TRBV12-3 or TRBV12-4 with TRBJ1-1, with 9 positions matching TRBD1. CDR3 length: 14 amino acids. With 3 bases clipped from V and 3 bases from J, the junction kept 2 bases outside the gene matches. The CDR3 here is CASSLWDRDTEAFF. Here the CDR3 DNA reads TGTGCCAGCAGTTTGTGGGACAGGGACACTGAAGCTTTCTTT.